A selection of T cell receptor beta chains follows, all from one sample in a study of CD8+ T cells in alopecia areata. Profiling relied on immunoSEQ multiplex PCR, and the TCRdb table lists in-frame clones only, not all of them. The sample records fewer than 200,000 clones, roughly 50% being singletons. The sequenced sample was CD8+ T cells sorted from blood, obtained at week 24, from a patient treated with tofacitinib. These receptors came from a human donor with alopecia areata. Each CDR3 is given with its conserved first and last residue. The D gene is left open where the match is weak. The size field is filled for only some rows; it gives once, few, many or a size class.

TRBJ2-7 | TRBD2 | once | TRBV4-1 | TGCGCCAGCAGCCAAGAGGCGGGGGGGGTCTACGAGCAGTACTTC | CASSQEAGGVYEQYF
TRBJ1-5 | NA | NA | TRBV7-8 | TGTGCCAGCAGCTACGAGGTTAATCAGCCCCAGCATTTT | CASSYEVNQPQHF
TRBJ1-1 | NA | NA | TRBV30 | TGTGCCTGGAGTTTGGATTCCCCTGAAGCTTTCTTT | CAWSLDSPEAFF
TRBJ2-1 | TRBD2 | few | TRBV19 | TGTGCCAGTAGTTTTAGGGCTAGCGGTTCCTACAATGAGCAGTTCTTC | CASSFRASGSYNEQFF
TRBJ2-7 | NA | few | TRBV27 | TGTGCCAGCAGCTCAGACCCGGGAAGCTACGAGCAGTACTTC | CASSSDPGSYEQYF
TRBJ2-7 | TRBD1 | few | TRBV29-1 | TGCAGCGTCCGGGACAGGGATGTGTACGAGCAGTACTTC | CSVRDRDVYEQYF
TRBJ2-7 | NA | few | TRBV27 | TGTGCCAGCAGTCTGGGGGGGGCCGGGAACGAGCAGTACTTC | CASSLGGAGNEQYF
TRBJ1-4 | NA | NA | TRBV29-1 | TGCAGCGTTGTTTTGGACCCCGTGGGACCTTCTAATGAAAAACTGTTTTTT | CSVVLDPVGPSNEKLFF
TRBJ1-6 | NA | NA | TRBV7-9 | TGTGCCAGCAGGGGGGCCGGTTCACCCCTCCACTTT | CASRGAGSPLHF
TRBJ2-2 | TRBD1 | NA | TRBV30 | TGTGCCTGGTCCAACCCGGGACAGGGGACCGGGGAGCTGTTTTTT | CAWSNPGQGTGELFF
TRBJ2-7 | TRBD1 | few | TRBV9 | TGTGCCAGCAGCGTCTCAGGGGGAGAGCAGTACTTC | CASSVSGGEQYF
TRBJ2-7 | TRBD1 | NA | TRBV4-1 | TGCGCCAGCAGCCCCGGGACAGGGGACTACGAGCAGTACTTC | CASSPGTGDYEQYF
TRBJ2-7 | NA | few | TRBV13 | TGTGCCAGCAGCTTAGGCCCCACGGGGAGCTCCTACGAGCAGTACTTC | CASSLGPTGSSYEQYF
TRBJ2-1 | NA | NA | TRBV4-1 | TGCGCCAGCAGCCAAAGGGGGGACAGCTACAATGAGCAGTTCTTC | CASSQRGDSYNEQFF
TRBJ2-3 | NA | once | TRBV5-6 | TGTGCCAGCAGCTCGGGGGATACGCAGTATTTT | CASSSGDTQYF
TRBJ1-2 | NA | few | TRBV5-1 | TGCGCCAGCACCTTAGGGGGTGGCGGCTACACCTTC | CASTLGGGGYTF
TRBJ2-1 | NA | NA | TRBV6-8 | TGTGCCAGCAGCCAACGGTGGTTAGAGCCTTCCTACAATGAGCAGTTCTTC | CASSQRWLEPSYNEQFF
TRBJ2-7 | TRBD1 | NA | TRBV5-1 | TGCGCCAGCAGCGGGGGACAGTTCTACGAGCAGTACTTC | CASSGGQFYEQYF
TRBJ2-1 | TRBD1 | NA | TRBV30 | TGTGCCTGGTACAGGGGCAATGAGCAGTTCTTC | CAWYRGNEQFF
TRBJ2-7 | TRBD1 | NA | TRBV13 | TGTGCCAGCAGCCACAGGGGAAGCTCCTACGAGCAGTACTTC | CASSHRGSSYEQYF
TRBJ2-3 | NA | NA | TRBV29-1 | TGCGTCAGCTGGGAACGGACAGATACGCAGTATTTT | CVSWERTDTQYF
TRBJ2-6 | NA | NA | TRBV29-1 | TGCAGCGTTGAAGATGACTTGGCCAGCATCTCATCTGGGGCCAACGTCCTGACTTTC | CSVEDDLASISSGANVLTF
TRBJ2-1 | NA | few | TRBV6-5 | TGTGCCAGCAGTTCCGGGACGGATTACAATGAGCAGTTCTTC | CASSSGTDYNEQFF
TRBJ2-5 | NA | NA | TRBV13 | TGTGCCAGCAGCCCAAGGGGCAGGGGCGGTCCCCAGTACTTC | CASSPRGRGGPQYF
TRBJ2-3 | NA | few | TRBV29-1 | TGCAGCGGGGACACACCCGTCGCCACAGATACGCAGTATTTT | CSGDTPVATDTQYF